The 3 T cell receptor beta chains below all came from one sample that was sequenced in a study of CD8 T cells in ankylosing spondylitis. Whole-study findings and limits: A TCR beta motif of about 8 highly homologous variants appeared characteristic of ankylosing spondylitis blood.

These receptors' antigens are unknown. Via MiXCR, TCRdb re-called the 5' RACE reads, giving one row per CDR3 protein. Seen here are more than 600,000 distinct CDR3 sequences, 15% to 20% observed once, and the top ten hold roughly a fifth. Source material: blood, either unsorted or a sorted T cell fraction (not recorded which). The receptors shown here come from a male donor with ankylosing spondylitis.

The chain recombines TRBV6-1 with TRBJ2-2, with TRBD1 matching 9 bases. The CDR3 has 19 residues. Losses at the gene ends were 6 bases for V and 3 bases for J; bases not matched to a gene: 17. Germline V gives CDR1 MNHNS, CDR2 SASEGT. The chain's CDR3 is CASRSDLTGGSIDTGELFF. The CDR3 DNA reads as TGTGCCAGCAGGAGTGACCTGACAGGGGGGAGTATCGACACCGGGGAGCTGTTTTTT.

This clonotype occurred a few times. The chain combines TRBV3-1 with TRBJ1-4, with D perhaps matching TRBD1 (5 bases). Germline CDR1 and CDR2: LGHDT and YNNKEL (reference sequence). The CDR3 has 15 residues. Trimming cost V 0 bases and J 6 bases, with 11 bases left between them. CDR3 sequence reads: CASSQDAGWDEKLFF. In nucleotides, the CDR3 is TGTGCCAGCAGCCAAGATGCAGGGTGGGATGAAAAACTGTTTTTT.

V and J are TRBV5-1 and TRBJ2-3, with D maybe TRBD1 (5 bases). Per the germline V gene, CDR1 is SGHRS and CDR2 is YFSETQ. Trimming took off 3 bases at V and 2 bases at J, with 19 bases between the two ends. The CDR3 has 17 amino acids. Here the CDR3 DNA reads TGCGCCAGCAGCTCACAAGGACACCTAGGATTCACAGATACGCAGTATTTT. Translated: CASSSQGHLGFTDTQYF.